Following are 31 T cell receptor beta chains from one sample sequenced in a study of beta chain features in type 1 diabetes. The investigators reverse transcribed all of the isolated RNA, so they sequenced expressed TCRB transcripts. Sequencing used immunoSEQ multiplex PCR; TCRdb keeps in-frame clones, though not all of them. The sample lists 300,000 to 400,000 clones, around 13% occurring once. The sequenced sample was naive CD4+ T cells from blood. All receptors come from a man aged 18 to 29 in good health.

The CDR3 coding sequence is TGTGCTAGTGGTTTGGCTGGGACAGCGAGCACAGATACGCAGTATTTT. As protein: CASGLAGTASTDTQYF. The chain joins TRBV12-5 to TRBJ2-3, with TRBD1 identical over 7 bases. The germline CDR1 and CDR2 sequences are LGHNT and FRNRAP. The ends lost 1 base at V and 0 bases at J; junction bases unmatched: 4. The CDR3 is made up of 16 amino acids. Full variable domain (rest looked up from reference TRBV12-5 and TRBJ2-3): DARVTQTPRHKVTEMGQEVTMRCQPILGHNTVFWYRQTMMQGLELLAYFRNRAPLDDSGMPKDRFSAEMPDATLATLKIQPSEPRDSAVYFCASGLAGTASTDTQYFGPGTRLTVL.

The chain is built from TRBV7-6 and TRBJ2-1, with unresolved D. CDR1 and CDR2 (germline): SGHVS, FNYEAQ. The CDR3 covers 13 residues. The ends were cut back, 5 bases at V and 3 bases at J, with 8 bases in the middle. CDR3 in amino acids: CASSPEDYNEQFF. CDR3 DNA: TGTGCCAGCAGCCCCGAGGACTACAATGAGCAGTTCTTC.

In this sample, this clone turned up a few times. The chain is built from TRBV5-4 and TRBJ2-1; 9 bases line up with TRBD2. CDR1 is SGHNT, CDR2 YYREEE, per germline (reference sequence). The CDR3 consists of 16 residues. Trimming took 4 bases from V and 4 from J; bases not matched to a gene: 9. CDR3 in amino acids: CASSQERAGGYNEQFF. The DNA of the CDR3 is TGTGCCAGCAGCCAAGAAAGAGCGGGGGGATACAATGAGCAGTTCTTC.

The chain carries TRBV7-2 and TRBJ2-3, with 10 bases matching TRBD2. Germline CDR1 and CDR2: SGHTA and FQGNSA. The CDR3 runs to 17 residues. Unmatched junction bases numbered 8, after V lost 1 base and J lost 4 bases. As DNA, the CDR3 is TGTGCCAGCAGCTTAGAGGCTAGCGGGGGATTTTCAGATACGCAGTATTTT. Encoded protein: CASSLEASGGFSDTQYF.

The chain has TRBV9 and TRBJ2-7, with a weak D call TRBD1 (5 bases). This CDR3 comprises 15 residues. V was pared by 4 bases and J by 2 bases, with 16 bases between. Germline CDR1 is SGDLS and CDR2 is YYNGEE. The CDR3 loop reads CASSFAVRDPYEQYF. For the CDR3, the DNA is TGTGCCAGCAGCTTCGCTGTCAGGGATCCCTACGAGCAGTACTTC.

CDR3 loop: CSAGFGSPLHF. CDR3 sequence (DNA): TGCAGTGCTGGCTTCGGGTCACCCCTCCACTTT. The chain recombines TRBV20-1 with TRBJ1-6, with D uncertain. CDR1 is DFQATT, CDR2 SNEGSKA, per germline (reference sequence). Trimming shortened V by 5 bases and J by 10 bases, and 9 bases separated the two germline ends. CDR3 length: 11 amino acids.

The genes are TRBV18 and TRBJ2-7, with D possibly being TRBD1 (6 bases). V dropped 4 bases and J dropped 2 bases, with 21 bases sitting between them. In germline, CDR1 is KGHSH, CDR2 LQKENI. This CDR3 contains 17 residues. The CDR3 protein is CASSLRSPGVEAYEQYF. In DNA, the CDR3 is TGTGCCAGCTCACTCCGATCCCCAGGGGTGGAAGCCTACGAGCAGTACTTC.

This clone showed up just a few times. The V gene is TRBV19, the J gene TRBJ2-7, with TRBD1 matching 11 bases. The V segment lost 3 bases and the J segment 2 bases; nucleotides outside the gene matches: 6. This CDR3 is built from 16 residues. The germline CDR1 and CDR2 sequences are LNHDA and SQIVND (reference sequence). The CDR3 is CASSIWKGQGAYEQYF. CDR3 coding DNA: TGTGCCAGTAGTATTTGGAAGGGACAGGGGGCCTACGAGCAGTACTTC.

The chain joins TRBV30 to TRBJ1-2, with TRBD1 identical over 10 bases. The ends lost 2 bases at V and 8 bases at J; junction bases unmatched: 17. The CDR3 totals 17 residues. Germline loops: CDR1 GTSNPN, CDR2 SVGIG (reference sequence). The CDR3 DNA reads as TGTGCCTGGAGTCCGCGGACAGGGGGAACCCTTCCTGAAGGCTACACCTTC. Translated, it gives CAWSPRTGGTLPEGYTF.

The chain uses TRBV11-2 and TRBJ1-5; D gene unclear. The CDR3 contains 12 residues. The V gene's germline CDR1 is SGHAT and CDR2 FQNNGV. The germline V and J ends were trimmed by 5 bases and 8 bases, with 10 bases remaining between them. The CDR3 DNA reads TGTGCCAGCAGCGCCGGCAGCGAGCCCCAGCATTTT. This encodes CASSAGSEPQHF.

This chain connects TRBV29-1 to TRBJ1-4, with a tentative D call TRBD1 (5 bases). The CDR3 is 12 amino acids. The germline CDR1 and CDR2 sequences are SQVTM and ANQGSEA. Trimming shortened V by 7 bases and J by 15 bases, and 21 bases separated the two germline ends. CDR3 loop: CSAAVGTREVFF. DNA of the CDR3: TGCAGCGCCGCAGTAGGCACCAGGGAGGTGTTTTTT.

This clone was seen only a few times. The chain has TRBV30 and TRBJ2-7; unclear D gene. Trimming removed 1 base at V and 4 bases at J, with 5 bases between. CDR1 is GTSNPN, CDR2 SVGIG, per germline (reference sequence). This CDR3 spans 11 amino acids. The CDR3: CAWSGQYEQYF. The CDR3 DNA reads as TGTGCCTGGAGTGGTCAGTACGAGCAGTACTTC.

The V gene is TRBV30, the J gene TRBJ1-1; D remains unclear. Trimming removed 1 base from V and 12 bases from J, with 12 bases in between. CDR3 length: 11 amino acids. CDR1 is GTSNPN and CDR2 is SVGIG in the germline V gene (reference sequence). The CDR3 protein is CAWSGAFKSFF. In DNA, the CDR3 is TGTGCCTGGAGTGGGGCTTTCAAATCTTTCTTT. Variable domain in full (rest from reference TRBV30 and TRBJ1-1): SQTIHQWPATLVQPVGSPLSLECTVEGTSNPNLYWYRQAAGRGLQLLFYSVGIGQISSEVPQNLSASRPQDRQFILSSKKLLLSDSGFYLCAWSGAFKSFFGQGTRLTVV.

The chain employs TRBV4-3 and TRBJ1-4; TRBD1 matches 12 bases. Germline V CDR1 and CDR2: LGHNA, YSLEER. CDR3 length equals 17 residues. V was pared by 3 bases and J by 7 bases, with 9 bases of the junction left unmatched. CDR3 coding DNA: TGCGCCAGCAGCCATGCCACCGGGACAGGGGGCGGTGAAAAACTGTTTTTT. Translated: CASSHATGTGGGEKLFF.

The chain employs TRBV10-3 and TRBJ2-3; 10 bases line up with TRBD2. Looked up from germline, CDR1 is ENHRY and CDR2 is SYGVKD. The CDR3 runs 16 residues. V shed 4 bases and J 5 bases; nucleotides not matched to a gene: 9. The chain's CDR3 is CAISVASGSSGDTQYF. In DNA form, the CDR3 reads TGTGCCATCAGTGTGGCTAGCGGGAGTTCAGGAGATACGCAGTATTTT.

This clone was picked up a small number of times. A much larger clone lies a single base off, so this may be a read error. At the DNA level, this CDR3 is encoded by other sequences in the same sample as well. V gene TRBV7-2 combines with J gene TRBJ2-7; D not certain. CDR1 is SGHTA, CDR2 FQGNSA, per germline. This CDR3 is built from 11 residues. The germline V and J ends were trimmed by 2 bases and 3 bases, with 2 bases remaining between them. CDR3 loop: CASSLLYEQYF. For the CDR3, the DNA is TGTGCCAGCAGCTTACTCTACGAGCAGTACTTC. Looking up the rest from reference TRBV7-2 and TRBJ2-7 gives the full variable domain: GAGVSQSPSNKVTEKGKDVELRCDPISGHTALYWYRQSLGQGLEFLIYFQGNSAPDKSGLPSDRFSAERTGGSVSTLTIQRTQQEDSAVYLCASSLLYEQYFGPGTRLTVT.

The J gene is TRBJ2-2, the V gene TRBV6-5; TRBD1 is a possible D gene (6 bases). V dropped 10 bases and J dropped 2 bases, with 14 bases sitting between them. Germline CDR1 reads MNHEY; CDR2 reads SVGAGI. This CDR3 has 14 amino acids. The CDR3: CATNRDPNTGELFF. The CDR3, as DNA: TGTGCCACCAACAGGGACCCTAACACCGGGGAGCTGTTTTTT.

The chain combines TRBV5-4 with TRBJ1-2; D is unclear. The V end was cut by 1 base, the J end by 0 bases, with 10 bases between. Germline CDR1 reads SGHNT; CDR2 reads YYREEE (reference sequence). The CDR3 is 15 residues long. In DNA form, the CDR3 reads TGTGCCAGCAGCTTGTGGCGGCAAGCTAACTATGGCTACACCTTC. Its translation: CASSLWRQANYGYTF.

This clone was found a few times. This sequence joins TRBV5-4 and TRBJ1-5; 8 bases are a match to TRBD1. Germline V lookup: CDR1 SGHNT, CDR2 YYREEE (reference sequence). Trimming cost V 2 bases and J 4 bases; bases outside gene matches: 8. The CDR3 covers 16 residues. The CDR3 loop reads CASSFSTGAVNQPQHF. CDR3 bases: TGTGCCAGCAGCTTCTCGACAGGGGCCGTAAATCAGCCCCAGCATTTT.

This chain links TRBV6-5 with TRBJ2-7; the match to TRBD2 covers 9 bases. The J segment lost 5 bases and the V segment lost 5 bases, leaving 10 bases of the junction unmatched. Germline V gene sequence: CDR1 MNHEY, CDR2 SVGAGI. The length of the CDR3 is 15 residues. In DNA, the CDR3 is TGTGCCAGCAGTCGCGGGACTAGCAAGGGGAACGAGCAGTACTTC. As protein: CASSRGTSKGNEQYF.

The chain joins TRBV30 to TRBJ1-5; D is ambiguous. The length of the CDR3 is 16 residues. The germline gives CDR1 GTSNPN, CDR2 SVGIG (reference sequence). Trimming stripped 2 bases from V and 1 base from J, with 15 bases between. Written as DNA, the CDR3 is TGTGCCTGGAGTTCCCCGACGGTCGGGAGCAATCAGCCCCAGCATTTT. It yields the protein CAWSSPTVGSNQPQHF.

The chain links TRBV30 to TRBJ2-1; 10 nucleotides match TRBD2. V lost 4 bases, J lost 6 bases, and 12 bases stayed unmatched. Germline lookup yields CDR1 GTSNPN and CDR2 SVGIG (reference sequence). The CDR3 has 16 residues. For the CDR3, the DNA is TGTGCCTGGACCCCGGCCATAGCGGGAGGTGGCAATGAGCAGTTCTTC. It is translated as CAWTPAIAGGGNEQFF. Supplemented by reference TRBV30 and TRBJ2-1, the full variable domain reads SQTIHQWPATLVQPVGSPLSLECTVEGTSNPNLYWYRQAAGRGLQLLFYSVGIGQISSEVPQNLSASRPQDRQFILSSKKLLLSDSGFYLCAWTPAIAGGGNEQFFGPGTRLTVL.

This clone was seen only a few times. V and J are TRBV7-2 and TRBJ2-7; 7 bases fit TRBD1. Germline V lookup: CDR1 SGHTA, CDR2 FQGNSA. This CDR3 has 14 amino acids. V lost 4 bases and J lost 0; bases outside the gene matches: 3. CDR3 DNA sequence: TGTGCCAGCAGCTCCCGGGACAGCTCCTACGAGCAGTACTTC. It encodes CASSSRDSSYEQYF.

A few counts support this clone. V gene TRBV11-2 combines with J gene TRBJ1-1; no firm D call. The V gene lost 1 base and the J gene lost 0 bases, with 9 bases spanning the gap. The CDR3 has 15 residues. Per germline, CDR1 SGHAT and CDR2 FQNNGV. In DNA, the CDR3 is TGTGCCAGCAGCTTAGGGGCTTACATGAACACTGAAGCTTTCTTT. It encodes CASSLGAYMNTEAFF.

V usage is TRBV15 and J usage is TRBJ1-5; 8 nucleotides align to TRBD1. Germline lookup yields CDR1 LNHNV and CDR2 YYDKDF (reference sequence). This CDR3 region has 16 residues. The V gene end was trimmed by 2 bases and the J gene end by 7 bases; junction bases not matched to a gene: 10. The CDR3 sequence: CATSRPRAGGLQPQHF. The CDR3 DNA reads TGTGCCACCAGCAGACCCCGGGCAGGGGGCTTGCAGCCCCAGCATTTT.

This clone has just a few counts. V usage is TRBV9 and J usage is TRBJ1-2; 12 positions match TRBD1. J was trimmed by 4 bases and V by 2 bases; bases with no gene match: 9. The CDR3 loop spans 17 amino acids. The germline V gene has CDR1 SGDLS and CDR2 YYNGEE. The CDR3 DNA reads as TGTGCCAGCAGCGTTGGGACAGGGGGCGAGTGGACCTATGGCTACACCTTC. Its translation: CASSVGTGGEWTYGYTF. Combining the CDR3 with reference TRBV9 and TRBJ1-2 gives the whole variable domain DSGVTQTPKHLITATGQRVTLRCSPRSGDLSVYWYQQSLDQGLQFLIQYYNGEERAKGNILERFSAQQFPDLHSELNLSSLELGDSALYFCASSVGTGGEWTYGYTFGSGTRLTVV.

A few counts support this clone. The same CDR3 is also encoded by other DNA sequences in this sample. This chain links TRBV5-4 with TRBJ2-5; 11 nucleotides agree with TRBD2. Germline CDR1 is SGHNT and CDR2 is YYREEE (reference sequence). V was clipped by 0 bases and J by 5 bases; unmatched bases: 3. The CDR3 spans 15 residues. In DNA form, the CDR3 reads TGTGCCAGCAGCTTGGGACTAGCGGGGCTGGAGACCCAGTACTTC. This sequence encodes CASSLGLAGLETQYF.

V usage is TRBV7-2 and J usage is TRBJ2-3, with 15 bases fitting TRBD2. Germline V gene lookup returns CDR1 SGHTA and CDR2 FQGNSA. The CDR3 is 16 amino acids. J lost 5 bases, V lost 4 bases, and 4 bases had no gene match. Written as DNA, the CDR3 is TGTGCCAGCAGCTGGACTAGCGGGGGGGTCGGAGATACGCAGTATTTT. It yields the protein CASSWTSGGVGDTQYF.

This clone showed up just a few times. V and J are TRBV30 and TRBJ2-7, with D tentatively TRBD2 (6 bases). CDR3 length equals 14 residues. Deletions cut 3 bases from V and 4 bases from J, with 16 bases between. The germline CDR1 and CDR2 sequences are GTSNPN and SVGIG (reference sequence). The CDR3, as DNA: TGTGCCTGGAGCCAGAGTCCGGGGGTTTACGAGCAGTACTTC. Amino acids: CAWSQSPGVYEQYF.

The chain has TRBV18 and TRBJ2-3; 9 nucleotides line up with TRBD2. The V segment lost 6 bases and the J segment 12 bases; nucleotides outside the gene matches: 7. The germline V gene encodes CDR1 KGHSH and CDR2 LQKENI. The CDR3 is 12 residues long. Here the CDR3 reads CASSSEREEQYF. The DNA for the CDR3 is TGTGCCAGCTCCTCCGAGCGGGAGGAACAGTATTTT.

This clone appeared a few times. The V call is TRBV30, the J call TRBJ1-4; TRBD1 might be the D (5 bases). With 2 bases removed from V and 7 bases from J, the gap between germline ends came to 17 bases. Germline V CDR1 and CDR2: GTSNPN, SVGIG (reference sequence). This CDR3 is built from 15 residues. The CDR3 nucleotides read TGTGCCTGGAGTTCGGGACTCGCCCTGGGTGAAAAACTGTTTTTT. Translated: CAWSSGLALGEKLFF.